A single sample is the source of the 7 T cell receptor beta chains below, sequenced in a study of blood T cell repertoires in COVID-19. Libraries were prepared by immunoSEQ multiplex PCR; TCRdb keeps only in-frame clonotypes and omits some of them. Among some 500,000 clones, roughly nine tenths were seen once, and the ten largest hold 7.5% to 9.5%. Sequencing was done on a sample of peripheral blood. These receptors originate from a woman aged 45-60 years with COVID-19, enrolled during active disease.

For the CDR3, the DNA is TGTGCCAGCCGCCTCGAACAGGGTGGCGATGAGCAGTTCTTC. It encodes CASRLEQGGDEQFF. The V and J genes are TRBV6-4 and TRBJ2-1, with D possibly being TRBD1 (6 bases). The CDR3 is 14 amino acids. Trimming removed 8 bases at V and 8 bases at J, with 19 bases between. Germline CDR1 MRHNA, CDR2 SNTAGT.

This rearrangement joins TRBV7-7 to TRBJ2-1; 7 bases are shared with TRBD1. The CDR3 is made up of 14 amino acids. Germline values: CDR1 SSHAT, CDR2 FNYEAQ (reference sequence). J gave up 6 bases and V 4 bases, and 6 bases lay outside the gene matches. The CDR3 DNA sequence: TGTGCCAGCAGCTCTCGACAGGGAAGCAATGAGCAGTTCTTC. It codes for CASSSRQGSNEQFF. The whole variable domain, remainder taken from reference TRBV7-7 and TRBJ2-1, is GAGVSQSPRYKVTKRGQDVTLRCDPISSHATLYWYQQALGQGPEFLTYFNYEAQPDKSGLPSDRFSAERPEGSISTLTIQRTEQRDSAMYRCASSSRQGSNEQFFGPGTRLTVL.

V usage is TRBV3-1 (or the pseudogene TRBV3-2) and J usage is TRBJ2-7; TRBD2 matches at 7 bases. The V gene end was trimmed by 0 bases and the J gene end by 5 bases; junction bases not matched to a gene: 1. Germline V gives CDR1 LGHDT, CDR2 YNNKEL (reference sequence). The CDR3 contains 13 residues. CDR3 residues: CASSQDRGDEQYF. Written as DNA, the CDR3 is TGTGCCAGCAGCCAAGATCGGGGGGACGAGCAGTACTTC.

CDR3 protein: CASSLSQETDPYEQYF. The CDR3 coding sequence is TGTGCCAGCAGTTTAAGTCAAGAGACAGACCCCTACGAGCAGTACTTC. This sequence joins TRBV27 and TRBJ2-7; tentatively, D is TRBD1 (5 bases). V was shortened by 2 bases and J by 2 bases, with 16 bases between the two germline ends. Per germline, CDR1 MNHEY and CDR2 SMNVEV (reference sequence). The CDR3 totals 16 residues.

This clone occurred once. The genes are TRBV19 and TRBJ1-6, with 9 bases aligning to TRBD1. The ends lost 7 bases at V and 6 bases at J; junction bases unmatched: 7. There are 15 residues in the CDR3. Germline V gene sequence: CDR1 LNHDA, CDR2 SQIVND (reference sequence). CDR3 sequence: CASKPWDRVNSPLHF. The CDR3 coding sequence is TGTGCCAGTAAGCCGTGGGACAGGGTTAATTCACCCCTCCACTTT.

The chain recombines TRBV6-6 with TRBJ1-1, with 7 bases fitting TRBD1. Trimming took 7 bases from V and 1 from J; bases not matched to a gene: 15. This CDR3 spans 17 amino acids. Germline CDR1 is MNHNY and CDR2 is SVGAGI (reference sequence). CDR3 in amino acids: CASTRGGTAFTNTEAFF. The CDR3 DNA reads TGTGCCAGCACTCGAGGAGGGACAGCATTCACGAACACTGAAGCTTTCTTT.

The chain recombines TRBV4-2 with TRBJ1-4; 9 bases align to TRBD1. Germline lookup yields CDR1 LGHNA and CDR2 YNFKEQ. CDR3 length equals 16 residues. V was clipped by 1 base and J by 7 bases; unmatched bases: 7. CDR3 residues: CASSQGNRDRAEKLFF. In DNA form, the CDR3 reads TGTGCCAGCAGCCAAGGGAACCGGGACAGGGCTGAAAAACTGTTTTTT.